This entry lists 16 T cell receptor beta chains sequenced from one sample in a study of T-cell memory formation after mild COVID-19. TCRdb re-derived calls from the 5' RACE reads in MiXCR, one entry per CDR3 protein. The sample contains hundreds of thousands of distinct CDR3 sequences, just over 20% of which appear only once. Sample: PBMCs or a T cell subset sorted from them (not recorded which). These receptors came from an adult woman who had mild COVID-19 (a few samples of this study predate the infection). Cell type and time point are not known.

V is TRBV5-4 and J is TRBJ2-3, with 13 bases lining up with TRBD2. J was trimmed by 0 bases and V by 4 bases; bases with no gene match: 11. Germline V gene sequence: CDR1 SGHNT, CDR2 YYREEE (reference sequence). The CDR3 has 19 amino acids. The CDR3 sequence: CASSKGTSGNVASTDTQYF. CDR3 coding DNA: TGTGCCAGCAGCAAAGGGACTAGCGGGAACGTTGCTAGCACAGATACGCAGTATTTT.

The CDR3: CASSPTGQGRDEQYF. CDR3 nucleotides: TGTGCCAGCAGCCCTACCGGACAGGGAAGGGACGAGCAGTACTTC. The chain is built from TRBV9 and TRBJ2-7; 8 nucleotides match TRBD1. Germline-derived CDR1 and CDR2 are SGDLS and YYNGEE. V trimming: 4 bases; J trimming: 5 bases; junction bases outside the gene matches: 11. The CDR3 sequence is 15 residues long.

The rearrangement uses TRBV2 and TRBJ1-6; 8 bases agree with TRBD1. The CDR3 has 13 residues. V shed 6 bases and J 9 bases; nucleotides not matched to a gene: 4. Germline CDR1 is SNHLY and CDR2 is FYNNEI. CDR3 DNA: TGTGCCAGCAGCCCAGGGGGCGTTTCACCCCTCCACTTT. Amino acid sequence: CASSPGGVSPLHF.

This clonotype was counted between two and nine times. The chain couples TRBV11-2 to TRBJ2-1, with a weak D call TRBD1 (5 bases). Germline assignment: CDR1 SGHAT and CDR2 FQNNGV. CDR3 size: 14 residues. V lost 4 bases to trimming and J lost 6 bases, with 13 bases between them. The CDR3 loop is CASSSRVSGNEQFF. CDR3 bases: TGTGCCAGCAGCTCCAGGGTGTCCGGCAATGAGCAGTTCTTC.

V usage is TRBV6-2 or TRBV6-3 and J usage is TRBJ2-1, with 7 bases lining up with TRBD2. V gave up 2 bases and J gave up 6 bases; unmatched junction bases: 10. The CDR3 loop spans 16 amino acids. From germline, CDR1 is MNHEY and CDR2 SVGEGT. Here the CDR3 DNA reads TGTGCCAGCAGTTACCCATCCGCCGGGACTACCAATGAGCAGTTCTTC. Encoded protein: CASSYPSAGTTNEQFF.

This clonotype was recorded at least ten times. The rearrangement links TRBV7-2 to TRBJ2-2; D is uncertain. V lost 5 bases to trimming and J lost 6 bases, with 10 bases between them. The CDR3 runs to 13 residues. Per germline, CDR1 SGHTA and CDR2 FQGNSA. CDR3 region: CASSPRVAGELFF. CDR3 bases: TGTGCCAGCAGCCCCCGCGTGGCCGGGGAGCTGTTTTTT.

This clonotype was picked up many times. V is TRBV6-5 and J is TRBJ2-7, with 8 bases fitting TRBD1. CDR3 length equals 15 residues. Germline lookup yields CDR1 MNHEY and CDR2 SVGAGI. Trimming at V came to 4 bases and at J to 2 bases, leaving 7 bases not matched to a gene. CDR3: CASSFGQGSTYEQYF. The CDR3 DNA reads as TGTGCCAGCAGTTTCGGACAGGGATCTACCTACGAGCAGTACTTC.

J is TRBJ2-1 and V is TRBV3-1, with D perhaps TRBD1 or TRBD2 (5 bases each). This CDR3 has 14 residues. The V gene's germline CDR1 is LGHDT and CDR2 YNNKEL (reference sequence). The germline V and J ends were trimmed by 5 bases and 6 bases, with 14 bases remaining between them. DNA for the CDR3: TGTGCCAGCAGCTTCCGGGACGTACGCAATGAGCAGTTCTTC. This gives the protein CASSFRDVRNEQFF.

There are a few counts of this clonotype. The rearrangement joins TRBV7-2 to TRBJ2-7, with 10 bases identical to TRBD1. Per germline, CDR1 SGHTA and CDR2 FQGNSA. The CDR3 is 15 residues long. V trimming: 1 base; J trimming: 4 bases; junction bases outside the gene matches: 4. CDR3 nucleotide sequence: TGTGCCAGCAGCTTAGAGGACAGGGGGTTATACGAGCAGTACTTC. This sequence encodes CASSLEDRGLYEQYF. The full variable domain, with the rest looked up from reference TRBV7-2 and TRBJ2-7, is GAGVSQSPSNKVTEKGKDVELRCDPISGHTALYWYRQSLGQGLEFLIYFQGNSAPDKSGLPSDRFSAERTGGSVSTLTIQRTQQEDSAVYLCASSLEDRGLYEQYFGPGTRLTVT.

This chain joins TRBV19 and TRBJ2-7, with 8 bases fitting TRBD2. In germline, CDR1 is LNHDA, CDR2 SQIVND (reference sequence). The CDR3 consists of 15 residues. The J segment lost 0 bases and the V segment lost 3 bases, leaving 4 bases of the junction unmatched. Here the CDR3 reads CASSIFGGASYEQYF. In DNA, the CDR3 is TGTGCCAGTAGTATTTTCGGGGGGGCCTCCTACGAGCAGTACTTC. Full variable domain (outside the CDR3, taken from reference TRBV19 and TRBJ2-7): DGGITQSPKYLFRKEGQNVTLSCEQNLNHDAMYWYRQDPGQGLRLIYYSQIVNDFQKGDIAEGYSVSREKKESFPLTVTSAQKNPTAFYLCASSIFGGASYEQYFGPGTRLTVT.

There are a few counts of this clonotype. J is TRBJ2-6 and V is TRBV3-1; no definite D call. V lost 3 bases to trimming and J lost 1 base, with 10 bases between them. Germline CDR1 reads LGHDT; CDR2 reads YNNKEL (reference sequence). The CDR3 has 16 amino acids. CDR3 sequence reads: CASSHGYTSGANVLTF. The CDR3 DNA follows: TGTGCCAGCAGCCACGGTTACACTTCTGGGGCCAACGTCCTGACTTTC. Using reference TRBV3-1 and TRBJ2-6 for the parts outside the CDR3, the full variable domain is DTAVSQTPKYLVTQMGNDKSIKCEQNLGHDTMYWYKQDSKKFLKIMFSYNNKELIINETVPNRFSPKSPDKAHLNLHINSLELGDSAVYFCASSHGYTSGANVLTFGAGSRLTVL.

The chain employs TRBV24-1 and TRBJ2-1; 10 nucleotides agree with TRBD2. Germline values: CDR1 KGHDR, CDR2 SFDVKD. This CDR3 contains 16 residues. V lost 4 bases to trimming and J lost 3 bases; unmatched junction nucleotides: 5. In nucleotides, the CDR3 is TGTGCCACCAGTGACTCTCTAGCGGGAGACTACAATGAGCAGTTCTTC. This translates into CATSDSLAGDYNEQFF.

This chain connects TRBV5-6 to TRBJ2-1; D call uncertain. Per the germline V gene, CDR1 is SGHDT and CDR2 is YYEEEE. V was clipped by 1 base and J by 4 bases, with 6 bases between them. The CDR3 loop spans 13 amino acids. CDR3 sequence (DNA): TGTGCCAGCAGCTTGCCCCTGTACAATGAGCAGTTCTTC. Translation: CASSLPLYNEQFF.

The chain is built from TRBV5-1 and TRBJ2-7; 11 bases agree with TRBD2. The length of the CDR3 is 16 residues. V shed 5 bases, J shed 6 bases, and the junction held 13 bases outside the gene matches. Germline-derived CDR1 and CDR2 are SGHRS and YFSETQ. CDR3 DNA: TGCGCCAGCAGACGTGATACTAGCGGGAGTGCCGGCGAGCAGTACTTC. Translated, it gives CASRRDTSGSAGEQYF.

The sample holds a few counts of this clonotype. V gene TRBV5-8 combines with J gene TRBJ2-7; 8 bases line up with TRBD2. Trimming removed 0 bases from V and 6 bases from J; junction bases left unmatched: 11. The germline gives CDR1 SGHTS, CDR2 YDEGEE. The CDR3 contains 16 residues. As DNA, the CDR3 is TGTGCCAGCAGCTTGGCGGGGGGGCACTATAGAAGCGAGCAGTACTTC. It specifies CASSLAGGHYRSEQYF.

This clonotype was counted between two and nine times. J is TRBJ2-3 and V is TRBV12-3 or TRBV12-4; D gene uncertain. Trimming stripped 6 bases from V and 0 bases from J, with 7 bases between. The CDR3 is made up of 13 amino acids. The CDR3 nucleotides read TGTGCCAGCAGGCCTTCTAGCACAGATACGCAGTATTTT. It yields the protein CASRPSSTDTQYF.